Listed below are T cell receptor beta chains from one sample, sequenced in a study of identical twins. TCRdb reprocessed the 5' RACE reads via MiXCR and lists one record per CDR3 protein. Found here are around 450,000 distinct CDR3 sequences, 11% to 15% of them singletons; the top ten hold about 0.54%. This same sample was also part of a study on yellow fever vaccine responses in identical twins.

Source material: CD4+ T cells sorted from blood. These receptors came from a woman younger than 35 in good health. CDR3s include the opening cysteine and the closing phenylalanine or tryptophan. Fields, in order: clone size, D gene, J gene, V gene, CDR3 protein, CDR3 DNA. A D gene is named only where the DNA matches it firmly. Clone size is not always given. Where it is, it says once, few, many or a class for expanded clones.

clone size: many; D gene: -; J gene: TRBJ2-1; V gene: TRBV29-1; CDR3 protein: CSVGGGQGLGNEQFF; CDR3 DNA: TGCAGCGTTGGAGGGGGGCAGGGGCTGGGCAATGAGCAGTTCTTC
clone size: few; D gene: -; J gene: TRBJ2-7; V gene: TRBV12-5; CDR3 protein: CASGLGTGAYEQYF; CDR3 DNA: TGTGCTAGTGGTTTGGGGACTGGCGCCTACGAGCAGTACTTC
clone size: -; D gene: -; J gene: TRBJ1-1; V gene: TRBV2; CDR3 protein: CASRPWRPNTEAFF; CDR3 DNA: TGTGCCAGCAGGCCCTGGCGGCCGAACACTGAAGCTTTCTTT
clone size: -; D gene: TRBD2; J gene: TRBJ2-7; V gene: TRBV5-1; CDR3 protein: CASSLGSGGGYEQYF; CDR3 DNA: TGCGCCAGCAGCTTGGGTAGCGGGGGGGGCTACGAGCAGTACTTC
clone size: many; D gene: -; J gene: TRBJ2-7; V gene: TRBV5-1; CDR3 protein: CASSLAGEGYEQYF; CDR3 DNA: TGCGCCAGCAGCTTGGCGGGAGAAGGGTACGAGCAGTACTTC
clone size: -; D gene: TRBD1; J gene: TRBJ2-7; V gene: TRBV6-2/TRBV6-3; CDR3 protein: CASYTPGTASSYEQYF; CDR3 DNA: TGTGCCAGCTATACTCCCGGGACAGCGAGCTCCTACGAGCAGTACTTC
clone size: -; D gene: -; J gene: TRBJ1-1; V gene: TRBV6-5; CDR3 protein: CASSYSNGAIGTEAFF; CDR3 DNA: TGTGCCAGCAGTTACTCGAATGGGGCGATCGGGACTGAAGCTTTCTTT
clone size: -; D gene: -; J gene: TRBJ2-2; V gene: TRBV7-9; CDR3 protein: CASSHMGQNTGELFF; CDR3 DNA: TGTGCCAGCAGTCATATGGGACAGAACACCGGGGAGCTGTTTTTT
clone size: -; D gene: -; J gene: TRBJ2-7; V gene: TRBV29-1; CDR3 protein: CSSLLYEQYF; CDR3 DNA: TGCAGCTCCCTTTTGTACGAGCAGTACTTC
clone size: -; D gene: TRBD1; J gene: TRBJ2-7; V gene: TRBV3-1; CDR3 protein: CASSQVPGQGYEQYF; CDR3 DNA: TGTGCCAGCAGCCAAGTTCCGGGACAGGGCTACGAGCAGTACTTC
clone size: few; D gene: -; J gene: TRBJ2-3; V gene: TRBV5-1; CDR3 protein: CASSLGYPSATDTQYF; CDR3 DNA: TGCGCCAGCAGCTTGGGCTACCCTAGCGCGACAGATACGCAGTATTTT
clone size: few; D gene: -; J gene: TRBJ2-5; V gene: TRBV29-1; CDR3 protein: CSVLWTQYF; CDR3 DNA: TGCAGCGTCCTTTGGACCCAGTACTTC
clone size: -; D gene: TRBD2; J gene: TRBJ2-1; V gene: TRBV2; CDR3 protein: CASQLAELYNEQFF; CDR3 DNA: TGTGCCAGCCAACTAGCGGAGCTCTACAATGAGCAGTTCTTC
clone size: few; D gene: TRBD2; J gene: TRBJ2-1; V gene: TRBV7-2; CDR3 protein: CASSLASSGGLSSYNEQFF; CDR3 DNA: TGTGCCAGCAGCTTAGCGTCTAGCGGGGGCCTTAGCTCCTACAATGAGCAGTTCTTC
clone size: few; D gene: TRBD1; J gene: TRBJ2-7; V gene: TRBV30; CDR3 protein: CAWSWTGGSYEQYF; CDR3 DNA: TGTGCCTGGAGCTGGACAGGGGGGTCCTACGAGCAGTACTTC
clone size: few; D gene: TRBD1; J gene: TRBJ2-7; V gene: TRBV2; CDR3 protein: CASSTTRGYEQYF; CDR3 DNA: TGTGCCAGCAGTACCACCAGGGGGTACGAGCAGTACTTC
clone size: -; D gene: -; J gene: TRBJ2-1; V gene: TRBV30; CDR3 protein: CAWSVGGSYNEQFF; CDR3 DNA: TGTGCCTGGAGTGTAGGGGGCTCCTACAATGAGCAGTTCTTC
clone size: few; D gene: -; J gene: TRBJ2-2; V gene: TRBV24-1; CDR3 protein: CATSSPLAGATTGELFF; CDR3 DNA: TGTGCCACCAGTTCACCCTTGGCGGGGGCCACCACCGGGGAGCTGTTTTTT
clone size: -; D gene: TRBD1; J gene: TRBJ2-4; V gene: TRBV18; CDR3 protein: CASSPSFNRQGMAKNIQYF; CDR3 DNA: TGTGCCAGCTCACCATCCTTTAACAGACAGGGGATGGCCAAAAACATTCAGTACTTC
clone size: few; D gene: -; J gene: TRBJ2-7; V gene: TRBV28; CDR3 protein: CASSSASSEDYEQYF; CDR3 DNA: TGTGCCAGCAGTTCCGCTTCTAGCGAGGACTACGAGCAGTACTTC
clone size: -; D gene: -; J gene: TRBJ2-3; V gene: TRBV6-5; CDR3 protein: CASSYSIVTDTQYF; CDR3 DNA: TGTGCCAGCAGTTACTCGATCGTCACAGATACGCAGTATTTT
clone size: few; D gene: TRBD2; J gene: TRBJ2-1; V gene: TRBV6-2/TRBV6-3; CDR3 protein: CASSYPGSGSLDEQFF; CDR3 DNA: TGTGCCAGCAGTTACCCCGGTAGCGGGAGTTTGGATGAGCAGTTCTTC